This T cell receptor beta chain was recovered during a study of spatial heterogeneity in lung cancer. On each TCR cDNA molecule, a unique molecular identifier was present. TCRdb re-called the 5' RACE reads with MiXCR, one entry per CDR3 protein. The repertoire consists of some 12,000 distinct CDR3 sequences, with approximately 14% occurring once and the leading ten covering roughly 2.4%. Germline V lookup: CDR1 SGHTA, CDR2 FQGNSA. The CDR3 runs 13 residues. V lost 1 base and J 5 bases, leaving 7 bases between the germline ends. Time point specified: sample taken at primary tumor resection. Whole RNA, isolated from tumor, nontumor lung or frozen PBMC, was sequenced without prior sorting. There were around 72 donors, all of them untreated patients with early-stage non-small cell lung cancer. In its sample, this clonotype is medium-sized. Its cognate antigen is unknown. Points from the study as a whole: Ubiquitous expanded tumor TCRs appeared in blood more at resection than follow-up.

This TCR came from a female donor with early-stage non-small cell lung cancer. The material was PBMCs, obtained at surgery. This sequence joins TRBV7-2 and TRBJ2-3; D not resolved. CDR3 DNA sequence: TGTGCCAGCAGCTTAGTGGGCCGAGATACGCAGTATTTT. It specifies CASSLVGRDTQYF.